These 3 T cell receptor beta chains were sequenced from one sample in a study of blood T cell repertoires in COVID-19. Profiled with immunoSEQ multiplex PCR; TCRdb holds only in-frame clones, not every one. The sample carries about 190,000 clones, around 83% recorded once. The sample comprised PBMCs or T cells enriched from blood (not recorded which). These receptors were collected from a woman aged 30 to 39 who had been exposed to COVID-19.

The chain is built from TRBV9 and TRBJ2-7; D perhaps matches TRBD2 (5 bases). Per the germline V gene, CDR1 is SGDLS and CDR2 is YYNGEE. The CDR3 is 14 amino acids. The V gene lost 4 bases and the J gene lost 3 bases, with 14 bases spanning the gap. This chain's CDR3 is CASSPSGENYEQYF. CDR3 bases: TGTGCCAGCAGCCCGTCCGGGGAAAACTACGAGCAGTACTTC.

The CDR3 loop is CASSDSGGNTEAFF. DNA of the CDR3: TGTGCCAGCAGTGACTCGGGAGGGAACACTGAAGCTTTCTTT. The J gene is TRBJ1-1, the V gene TRBV6-4, with D uncertain. The CDR3 is made up of 14 amino acids. V was clipped by 0 bases and J by 1 base, with 6 bases between them. Germline V gene lookup returns CDR1 MRHNA and CDR2 SNTAGT.

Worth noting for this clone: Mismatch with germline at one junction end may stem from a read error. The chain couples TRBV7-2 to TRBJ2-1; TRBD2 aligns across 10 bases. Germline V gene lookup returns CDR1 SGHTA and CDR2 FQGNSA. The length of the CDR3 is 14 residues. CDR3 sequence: CASSLGAYSGGLVF. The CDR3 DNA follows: TGTGCCAGCAGCTTAGGTGCCTATAGCGGGGGGCTAGTCTTC.